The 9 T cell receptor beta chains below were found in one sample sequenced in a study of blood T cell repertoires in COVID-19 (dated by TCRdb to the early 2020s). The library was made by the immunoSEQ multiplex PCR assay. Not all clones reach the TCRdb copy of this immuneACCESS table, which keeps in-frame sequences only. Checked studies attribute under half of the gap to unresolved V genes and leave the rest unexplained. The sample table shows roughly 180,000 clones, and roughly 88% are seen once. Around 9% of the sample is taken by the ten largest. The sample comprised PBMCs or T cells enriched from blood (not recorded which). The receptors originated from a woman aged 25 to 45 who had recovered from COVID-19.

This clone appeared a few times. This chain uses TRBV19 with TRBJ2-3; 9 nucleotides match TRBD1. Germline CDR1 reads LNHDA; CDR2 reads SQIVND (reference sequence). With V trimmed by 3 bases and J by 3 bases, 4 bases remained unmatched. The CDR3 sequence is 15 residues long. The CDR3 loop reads CASSIGDRVTDTQYF. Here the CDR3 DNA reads TGTGCCAGTAGTATCGGGGACAGGGTAACAGATACGCAGTATTTT.

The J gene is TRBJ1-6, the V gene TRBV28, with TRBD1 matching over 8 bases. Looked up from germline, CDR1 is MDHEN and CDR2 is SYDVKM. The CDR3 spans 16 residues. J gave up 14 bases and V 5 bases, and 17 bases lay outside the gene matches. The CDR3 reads CASSNQDRATLLALHF. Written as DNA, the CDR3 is TGTGCCAGCAGTAATCAGGACAGGGCTACCCTCTTAGCCCTCCACTTT.

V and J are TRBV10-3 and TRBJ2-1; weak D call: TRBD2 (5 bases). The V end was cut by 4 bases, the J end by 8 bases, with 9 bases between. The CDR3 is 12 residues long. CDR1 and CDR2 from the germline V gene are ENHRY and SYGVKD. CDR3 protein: CAISGEEDEQFF. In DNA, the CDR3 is TGTGCCATCAGTGGCGAGGAGGATGAGCAGTTCTTC.

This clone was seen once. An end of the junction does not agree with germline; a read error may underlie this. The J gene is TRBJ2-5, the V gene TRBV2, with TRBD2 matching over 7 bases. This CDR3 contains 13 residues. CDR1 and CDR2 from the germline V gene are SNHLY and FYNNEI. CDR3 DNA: TGTGCCAGCAGAGAAGGACTAGAAGAGACCCAGTACTTC. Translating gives CASREGLEETQYF.

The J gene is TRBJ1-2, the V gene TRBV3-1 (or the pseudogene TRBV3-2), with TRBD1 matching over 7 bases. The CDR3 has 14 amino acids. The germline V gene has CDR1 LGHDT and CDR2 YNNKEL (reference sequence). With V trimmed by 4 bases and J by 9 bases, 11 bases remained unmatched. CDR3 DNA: TGTGCCAGCAGCCTGACAGGGAAGATTGGTCGCTACACCTTC. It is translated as CASSLTGKIGRYTF.

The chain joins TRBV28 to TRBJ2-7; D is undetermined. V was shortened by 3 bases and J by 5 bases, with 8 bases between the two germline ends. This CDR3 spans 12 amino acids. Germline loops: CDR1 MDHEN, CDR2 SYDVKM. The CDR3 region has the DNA TGTGCCAGCAGTTTCTATTCCGACGAGCAGTACTTC. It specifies CASSFYSDEQYF.

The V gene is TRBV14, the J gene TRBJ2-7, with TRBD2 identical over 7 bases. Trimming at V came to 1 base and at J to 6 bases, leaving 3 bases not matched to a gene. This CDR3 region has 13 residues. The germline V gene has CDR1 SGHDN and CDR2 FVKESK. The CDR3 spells CASSQVPGGEQYF. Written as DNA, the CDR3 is TGTGCCAGCAGCCAAGTTCCGGGAGGCGAGCAGTACTTC.

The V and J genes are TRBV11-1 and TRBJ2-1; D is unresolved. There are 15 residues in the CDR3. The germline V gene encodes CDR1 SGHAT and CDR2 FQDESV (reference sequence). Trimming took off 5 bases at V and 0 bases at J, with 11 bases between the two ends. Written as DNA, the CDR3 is TGTGCCAGCAGCCCTCAGGTTAGCTCCTACAATGAGCAGTTCTTC. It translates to CASSPQVSSYNEQFF.

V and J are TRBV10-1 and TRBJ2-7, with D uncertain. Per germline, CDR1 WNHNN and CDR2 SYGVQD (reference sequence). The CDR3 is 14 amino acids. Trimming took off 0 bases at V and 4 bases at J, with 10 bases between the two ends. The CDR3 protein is CASSESPGSYEQYF. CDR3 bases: TGCGCCAGCAGTGAGTCCCCCGGGTCGTACGAGCAGTACTTC.